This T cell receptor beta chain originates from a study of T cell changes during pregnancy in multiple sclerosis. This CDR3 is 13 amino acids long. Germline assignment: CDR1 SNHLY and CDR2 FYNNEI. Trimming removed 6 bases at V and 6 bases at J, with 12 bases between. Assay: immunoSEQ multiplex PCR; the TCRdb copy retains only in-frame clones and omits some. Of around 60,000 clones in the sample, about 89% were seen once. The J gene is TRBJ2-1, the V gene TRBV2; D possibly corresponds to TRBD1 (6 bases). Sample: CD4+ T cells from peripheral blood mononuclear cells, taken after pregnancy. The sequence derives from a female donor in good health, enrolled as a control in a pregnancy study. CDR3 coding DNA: TGTGCCAGCAGGAAGGACAGAAGCAATGAGCAGTTCTTC. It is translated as CASRKDRSNEQFF.